The 17 T cell receptor beta chains in this list originate from one sample, sequenced in a study of cytomegalovirus exposure and HLA in healthy donors. The PCR was carried out with 60 Vbeta primers and 13 Jbeta primers. Data came from immunoSEQ multiplex PCR; TCRdb stores just in-frame clones and leaves some out. This sample yields under 200,000 clones, of which roughly 79% are seen a single time; 6.5% to 8.5% belongs to the top ten. Sequences were obtained from PBMCs. Every receptor here comes from a woman aged 35 to 49 in good health and CMV-seropositive.

Worth noting for this clone: Distinct nucleotide sequences in the sample also encode this CDR3. The gene calls are TRBV7-3 and TRBJ2-1, with D perhaps matching TRBD1 (6 bases). This CDR3 region has 14 residues. V was shortened by 2 bases and J by 3 bases, with 8 bases between the two germline ends. CDR1 SGHTA and CDR2 FQGTGA come from the germline V gene. CDR3 DNA: TGTGCCAGCAGCTTAGGGGGCGGCTACAATGAGCAGTTCTTC. Translating gives CASSLGGGYNEQFF.

The V gene is TRBV7-9, the J gene TRBJ2-3, with 7 bases that match TRBD2. The germline V gene has CDR1 SEHNR and CDR2 FQNEAQ (reference sequence). This CDR3 has 16 residues. With 7 bases clipped from V and 3 bases from J, the junction kept 13 bases outside the gene matches. The CDR3 sequence: CASNSLTSDGTDTQYF. CDR3 DNA: TGTGCCAGCAACTCCCTTACTAGCGATGGAACAGATACGCAGTATTTT.

The chain joins TRBV19 to TRBJ2-1, with 12 bases identical to TRBD2. Germline V gene sequence: CDR1 LNHDA, CDR2 SQIVND (reference sequence). V lost 7 bases and J lost 3; bases outside the gene matches: 1. The CDR3 spans 14 residues. The CDR3 DNA follows: TGTGCCAGTAAGACTAGCGGGGGCTACAATGAGCAGTTCTTC. Residues: CASKTSGGYNEQFF.

Note on this clone: Other DNA sequences in this sample translate to the same CDR3. The chain joins TRBV30 to TRBJ1-2; perhaps TRBD1 as D (6 bases). V lost 1 base and J lost 8, with 11 bases in between. The CDR3 sequence is 12 residues long. Looked up from germline, CDR1 is GTSNPN and CDR2 is SVGIG (reference sequence). The CDR3 DNA sequence: TGTGCCTGGAGTGGGCAGGGGCACGGCTACACCTTC. Translated, it gives CAWSGQGHGYTF.

This clone was detected a few times. CDR3 region: CFKQKAAYEQYF. CDR3 DNA sequence: TGTTTCAAGCAGAAGGCGGCATACGAGCAGTACTTC. The chain uses TRBV6-6 and TRBJ2-7; D is undetermined. Germline loops: CDR1 MNHNY, CDR2 SVGAGI (reference sequence). The CDR3 totals 12 residues.

The chain employs TRBV10-1 and TRBJ1-1; 7 nucleotides agree with TRBD1. The J segment lost 3 bases and the V segment lost 3 bases, leaving 16 bases of the junction unmatched. CDR1 is WNHNN and CDR2 is SYGVQD in the germline V gene (reference sequence). The CDR3 runs to 18 residues. The CDR3 reads CASSEKKTDRVLYTEAFF. The CDR3 DNA reads TGCGCCAGCAGTGAAAAGAAGACCGACAGGGTCTTATACACTGAAGCTTTCTTT.

V usage is TRBV5-1 and J usage is TRBJ2-1; 9 positions agree with TRBD2. The germline gives CDR1 SGHRS, CDR2 YFSETQ. J lost 4 bases, V lost 0 bases, and 14 bases had no gene match. This CDR3 is built from 19 residues. Here the CDR3 reads CASSLGSGLGGGEYNEQFF. The CDR3 DNA follows: TGCGCCAGCAGCTTGGGCTCCGGCTTGGGCGGGGGGGAGTACAATGAGCAGTTCTTC.

This clone has just a few counts. The chain carries TRBV7-2 and TRBJ1-2; TRBD1 aligns across 9 bases. The V segment lost 5 bases and the J segment 4 bases; nucleotides outside the gene matches: 5. The length of the CDR3 is 14 residues. CDR1 SGHTA and CDR2 FQGNSA come from the germline V gene. CDR3 in amino acids: CASSPDRGPYGYTF. The CDR3 DNA sequence: TGTGCCAGCAGCCCGGACAGGGGTCCCTATGGCTACACCTTC.

The CDR3 bases are TGCGCCAGCAGCCAGTACTTCAAAAGGGAGGGCTATGGCTACACCTTC. Translated: CASSQYFKREGYGYTF. This chain joins TRBV23-1 and TRBJ1-2; D uncertain. TRBV23-1 is an open reading frame, and its role is uncertain. This CDR3 comprises 16 residues. Trimming took off 6 bases at V and 4 bases at J, with 21 bases between the two ends.

This chain links TRBV19 with TRBJ1-1; maybe TRBD1 (5 bases). Germline values: CDR1 LNHDA, CDR2 SQIVND (reference sequence). V was trimmed by 9 bases and J by 7 bases, leaving 24 bases between them. This CDR3 is built from 15 residues. The CDR3 DNA reads TGTGCCAGCATGCAAAAGGCGGGGGGGAATAATGAAGCTTTCTTT. This translates into CASMQKAGGNNEAFF.

The chain's CDR3 is CASSSPLLAGQNTGELFF. The DNA of the CDR3 is TGTGCCAGCAGTTCCCCTTTATTAGCGGGTCAGAACACCGGGGAGCTGTTTTTT. This chain uses TRBV28 with TRBJ2-2; 7 positions match TRBD2. The J segment lost 1 base and the V segment lost 4 bases, leaving 12 bases of the junction unmatched. Germline values: CDR1 MDHEN, CDR2 SYDVKM. This CDR3 has 18 residues.

CDR3 bases: TGCGCCAGCAGCCAGTCCTCCGGGACAGGGTATGAAAAACTGTTTTTT. This codes for CASSQSSGTGYEKLFF. The rearrangement uses TRBV4-3 and TRBJ1-4; 9 bases match TRBD1. Per germline, CDR1 LGHNA and CDR2 YSLEER. The CDR3 is made up of 16 amino acids. The ends lost 3 bases at V and 6 bases at J; junction bases unmatched: 8.

The chain couples TRBV15 to TRBJ2-1; a weak D match, TRBD2 (6 bases). Trimming stripped 6 bases from V and 0 bases from J, with 12 bases between. The CDR3 covers 15 residues. The germline CDR1 and CDR2 sequences are LNHNV and YYDKDF (reference sequence). The CDR3 sequence is CATSIRGTSYNEQFF. CDR3 DNA: TGTGCCACCAGTATCCGGGGGACCTCCTACAATGAGCAGTTCTTC.

V and J are TRBV10-3 and TRBJ1-2; 10 positions match TRBD1. With V trimmed by 8 bases and J by 4 bases, 7 bases remained unmatched. CDR1 ENHRY and CDR2 SYGVKD come from the germline V gene. There are 14 residues in the CDR3. The DNA for the CDR3 is TGTGCCATCTGGACAGGGGGGGAAGGCTATGGCTACACCTTC. It translates to CAIWTGGEGYGYTF.

V is TRBV2 and J is TRBJ2-1; D is unresolved. V was shortened by 8 bases and J by 2 bases, with 13 bases between the two germline ends. Germline values: CDR1 SNHLY, CDR2 FYNNEI. The CDR3 covers 14 residues. The CDR3 region has the DNA TGTGCCAGCGGGCGATACGAAGCCTACAATGAGCAGTTCTTC. Protein product: CASGRYEAYNEQFF. Drawing the rest from reference TRBV2 and TRBJ2-1, the complete variable domain is EPEVTQTPSHQVTQMGQEVILRCVPISNHLYFYWYRQILGQKVEFLVSFYNNEISEKSEIFDDQFSVERPDGSNFTLKIRSTKLEDSAMYFCASGRYEAYNEQFFGPGTRLTVL.

CDR3 bases: TGTGCCAGCAGCTCGACAGGGCACACCATATATTTT. Translated, it gives CASSSTGHTIYF. The chain joins TRBV21-1 to TRBJ1-3; the table gives TRBD1 as D, unverified against the DNA. TRBV21-1 has pseudogene status. The CDR3 length is 12 residues.

This clone was detected once. The chain couples TRBV30 to TRBJ1-2, with unresolved D. The germline CDR1 and CDR2 sequences are GTSNPN and SVGIG (reference sequence). The ends were cut back, 1 base at V and 3 bases at J, with 6 bases in the middle. The CDR3 is 12 residues long. The CDR3 DNA reads as TGTGCCTGGAGTGCCACAGACTATGGCTACACCTTC. Residues: CAWSATDYGYTF. Looking up the rest from reference TRBV30 and TRBJ1-2 gives the full variable domain: SQTIHQWPATLVQPVGSPLSLECTVEGTSNPNLYWYRQAAGRGLQLLFYSVGIGQISSEVPQNLSASRPQDRQFILSSKKLLLSDSGFYLCAWSATDYGYTFGSGTRLTVV.